This T cell receptor (beta chain) was identified in a study of blood T cell repertoires in COVID-19. About the study: Researchers got acute and convalescent COVID-19 samples from the United States, Italy and Spain. The cDNA or gDNA used as material had been derived from T cells, B-cell-depleted T cells, or PBMCs.

CDR1 and CDR2 (germline): LNHNV, YYDKDF (reference sequence). This CDR3 contains 12 residues. V was pared by 1 base and J by 6 bases, with 6 bases between. In the authors' workflow: Reference gene primer amplification gave estimated nucleated cell counts. Profiling relied on immunoSEQ multiplex PCR, and the TCRdb table lists in-frame clones only, not all of them. The DNA gave D and trimming, while V, J and clone size come from that table. The repertoire holds 260,000 or so clones, with approximately 91% as singletons. The sequenced sample was peripheral blood. V is TRBV15 and J is TRBJ1-1, with unresolved D. The TCR was taken from a man aged 18-30 years with active or convalescent COVID-19. CDR3 coding DNA: TGTGCCACCAGCAGAGTGGGAGCTGAAGCTTTCTTT. Encoded protein: CATSRVGAEAFF.